One sample yielded the 20 T cell receptor beta chains listed below, sequenced in a study of beta chain features in type 1 diabetes. The study, taken as a whole, reports: Across all four CD4+ subsets, people with type 1 diabetes showed modestly shorter TCRB CDR3s.

Of the isolated RNA, all was reverse transcribed, and so the sequenced material was expressed TCRB transcripts. Profiled with immunoSEQ multiplex PCR; TCRdb holds only in-frame clones, not every one. The sample yields a few hundred thousand clones, roughly 22% seen once. Antigen specificity for these receptors is unknown. Sequenced: naive CD4+ T cells from blood. The receptor source for this set is a woman in her thirties or forties with type 1 diabetes.

This clone was counted between two and nine times. This chain links TRBV2 with TRBJ2-7, with D perhaps matching TRBD2 (6 bases). Trimming removed 7 bases from V and 5 bases from J, with 21 bases in between. The CDR3 extends over 15 amino acids. Germline CDR1 reads SNHLY; CDR2 reads FYNNEI. The DNA of the CDR3 is TGTGCCAGCATCAGAAGGAGGGCACTAGGGGACGAGCAGTACTTC. Residues: CASIRRRALGDEQYF.

This chain's CDR3 is CASSSPRVSYNEQFF. For the CDR3, the DNA is TGTGCCAGCAGCTCCCCGCGGGTCTCCTACAATGAGCAGTTCTTC. The chain is built from TRBV13 and TRBJ2-1; D is perhaps TRBD2 (5 bases). V was pared by 4 bases and J by 0 bases, with 10 bases between. The CDR3 is 15 residues long. CDR1 and CDR2 from the germline V gene are PRHDT and FYEKMQ (reference sequence).

The rearrangement uses TRBV19 and TRBJ2-1, with 9 bases fitting TRBD2. Germline trimming cut 7 bases from V and 9 bases from J; bases unmatched to any gene: 1. Per the germline V gene, CDR1 is LNHDA and CDR2 is SQIVND (reference sequence). This CDR3 has 11 amino acids. The CDR3: CASTSGTEQFF. CDR3 in DNA: TGTGCCAGTACTAGCGGGACTGAGCAGTTCTTC.

The chain employs TRBV9 and TRBJ2-1; D gene unclear. The CDR3 loop spans 11 amino acids. V gave up 3 bases and J gave up 7 bases, with 5 bases separating them. CDR1 is SGDLS, CDR2 YYNGEE, per germline. CDR3 nucleotide sequence: TGTGCCAGCAGCGCGTTTAATGAGCAGTTCTTC. As protein: CASSAFNEQFF.

This clone was detected a few times. The DNA of the CDR3 is TGTGCCAGTAGTTGGGCAGTAAGGGGGACAGGGCAGCCCCAGCATTTT. Translation: CASSWAVRGTGQPQHF. This chain connects TRBV19 to TRBJ1-5; the match to TRBD1 covers 9 bases. CDR3 size: 16 residues. V was pared by 5 bases and J by 7 bases, with 12 bases of the junction left unmatched. The germline gives CDR1 LNHDA, CDR2 SQIVND (reference sequence).

This clone has more than one count but fewer than ten. This rearrangement joins TRBV5-4 to TRBJ2-1; TRBD1 matches 8 bases. After removal of 1 base from V and 7 bases from J, the junction contained 1 base not matched to a gene. This CDR3 has 13 residues. Germline-derived CDR1 and CDR2 are SGHNT and YYREEE (reference sequence). CDR3 region: CASSLTGGNEQFF. DNA of the CDR3: TGTGCCAGCAGCTTGACAGGGGGGAATGAGCAGTTCTTC.

The chain has TRBV4-1 and TRBJ2-1; the match to TRBD2 covers 8 bases. Trimming at V came to 8 bases and at J to 5 bases, leaving 14 bases not matched to a gene. Germline-derived CDR1 and CDR2 are MGHRA and YSYEKL. This CDR3 comprises 16 residues. The CDR3 DNA sequence: TGCGCCAGCCGTAATGGGCCGGGAGGGCCCCACAATGAGCAGTTCTTC. Residues: CASRNGPGGPHNEQFF.

The chain's CDR3 is CAWSATGQGFLTF. CDR3 bases: TGTGCCTGGAGCGCCACCGGACAGGGTTTTCTCACCTTC. This chain joins TRBV30 and TRBJ1-2, with 8 bases fitting TRBD1. Losses at the gene ends were 3 bases for V and 13 bases for J; bases not matched to a gene: 13. The length of the CDR3 is 13 residues. Germline V CDR1 and CDR2: GTSNPN, SVGIG (reference sequence).

This clone appeared a few times. The chain joins TRBV29-1 to TRBJ1-1; D not certain. Germline loops: CDR1 SQVTM, CDR2 ANQGSEA. The germline V and J ends were trimmed by 5 bases and 0 bases, with 10 bases remaining between them. CDR3 length: 13 residues. The DNA of the CDR3 is TGCAGCGTTAAGAAGCGCATGAACACTGAAGCTTTCTTT. Its protein is CSVKKRMNTEAFF.

This clone came up a few times. The chain couples TRBV7-2 to TRBJ1-5, with a tentative D call TRBD1 (5 bases). Germline V CDR1 and CDR2: SGHTA, FQGNSA. V was pared by 5 bases and J by 2 bases, with 10 bases between. The CDR3 has 14 residues. The CDR3 region has the DNA TGTGCCAGCAGCGACAGCCACGGCAATCAGCCCCAGCATTTT. It codes for CASSDSHGNQPQHF.

This clone has a handful of counts. CDR3 DNA: TGTGCCAGCAGCGTAGGAGGTAGCGGGAGGTGGGAAAGAGAGACCCAGTACTTC. Residues: CASSVGGSGRWERETQYF. The chain recombines TRBV9 with TRBJ2-5; TRBD2 matches at 10 bases. CDR1 and CDR2 from the germline V gene are SGDLS and YYNGEE. The CDR3 is made up of 18 amino acids. V shed 0 bases and J 4 bases; nucleotides not matched to a gene: 12. The whole variable domain, remainder taken from reference TRBV9 and TRBJ2-5, is DSGVTQTPKHLITATGQRVTLRCSPRSGDLSVYWYQQSLDQGLQFLIQYYNGEERAKGNILERFSAQQFPDLHSELNLSSLELGDSALYFCASSVGGSGRWERETQYFGPGTRLLVL.

CDR3 bases: TGCAGCGTTGTAACTAGCGGTCGCTACGAGCAGTACTTC. It translates to CSVVTSGRYEQYF. The V and J genes are TRBV29-1 and TRBJ2-7, with 8 positions matching TRBD2. The V gene's germline CDR1 is SQVTM and CDR2 ANQGSEA. With 4 bases clipped from V and 3 bases from J, the junction kept 5 bases outside the gene matches. CDR3 length: 13 amino acids.

The chain joins TRBV28 to TRBJ1-5; no clear D gene. CDR3 length equals 12 residues. CDR1 is MDHEN and CDR2 is SYDVKM in the germline V gene. Trimming cost V 8 bases and J 4 bases, with 9 bases left between them. CDR3: CASAGGNQPQHF. CDR3 nucleotides: TGTGCCAGCGCTGGAGGGAATCAGCCCCAGCATTTT.

Notes on this clone: Other DNA sequences from this sample encode an identical CDR3 as well. This chain uses TRBV7-2 with TRBJ1-1; 7 bases match TRBD1. This CDR3 has 14 amino acids. Germline values: CDR1 SGHTA, CDR2 FQGNSA. The junction had 6 bases not matched to a gene; V was cut back by 7 bases and J by 1 base. CDR3 residues: CASTRDRENTEAFF. CDR3 in DNA: TGTGCCAGCACCCGGGACAGAGAGAACACTGAAGCTTTCTTT.

The rearrangement links TRBV29-1 to TRBJ1-1; D is unclear. The CDR3 spans 13 residues. The V end was cut by 0 bases, the J end by 1 base, with 6 bases between. CDR1 and CDR2 from the germline V gene are SQVTM and ANQGSEA. In DNA form, the CDR3 reads TGCAGCGTTGAAGAGCACAGGAACACTGAAGCTTTCTTT. The encoded protein is CSVEEHRNTEAFF.

The V gene is TRBV7-9, the J gene TRBJ2-1; TRBD2 agrees at 9 bases. V lost 2 bases and J lost 6; bases outside the gene matches: 14. Germline CDR1 reads SEHNR; CDR2 reads FQNEAQ (reference sequence). The CDR3 is made up of 18 amino acids. Written as DNA, the CDR3 is TGTGCCAGCAGCTTACTAGCGGGATCCATTTCGTATCGCAATGAGCAGTTCTTC. As protein: CASSLLAGSISYRNEQFF. Together with reference TRBV7-9 and TRBJ2-1, the CDR3 gives the full variable domain: DTGVSQNPRHKITKRGQNVTFRCDPISEHNRLYWYRQTLGQGPEFLTYFQNEAQLEKSRLLSDRFSAERPKGSFSTLEIQRTEQGDSAMYLCASSLLAGSISYRNEQFFGPGTRLTVL.

In this sample, this clone turned up a few times. The chain employs TRBV28 and TRBJ2-7; D is undetermined. Germline CDR1 is MDHEN and CDR2 is SYDVKM. Trimming shortened V by 3 bases and J by 3 bases, and 6 bases separated the two germline ends. The CDR3 has 12 residues. CDR3 loop: CASSLYIYEQYF. The CDR3, as DNA: TGTGCCAGCAGTTTGTACATCTACGAGCAGTACTTC.

The chain uses TRBV28 and TRBJ2-7; D perhaps matches TRBD1 (6 bases). Deletions cut 5 bases from V and 1 base from J, with 12 bases between. This CDR3 is 14 amino acids long. Germline lookup yields CDR1 MDHEN and CDR2 SYDVKM. This CDR3 is CASSPGTMSYEQYF. The CDR3 DNA sequence: TGTGCCAGCAGTCCCGGGACAATGTCCTACGAGCAGTACTTC.

This clone was observed a handful of times. In the same sample, other DNA sequences code for this CDR3. The CDR3 bases are TGCGCCAGCAGCTTGGAAGGGGGCAATCAGCCCCAGCATTTT. The encoded protein is CASSLEGGNQPQHF. The rearrangement links TRBV5-1 to TRBJ1-5, with D maybe TRBD1 (5 bases). V dropped 0 bases and J dropped 2 bases, with 6 bases sitting between them. CDR3 size: 14 residues. Looked up from germline, CDR1 is SGHRS and CDR2 is YFSETQ.

This clone was recorded a few times. The chain couples TRBV19 to TRBJ2-1; 8 bases agree with TRBD2. The germline V gene encodes CDR1 LNHDA and CDR2 SQIVND (reference sequence). J gave up 6 bases and V 4 bases, and 8 bases lay outside the gene matches. This CDR3 spans 15 amino acids. The CDR3 DNA sequence: TGTGCCAGTAGTAAAACACCTAGCGGGCTCAATGAGCAGTTCTTC. Amino acids: CASSKTPSGLNEQFF.